The following is a T cell receptor beta chain sequence with its context. Its antigen is as yet unknown. These data come from a study of cytomegalovirus exposure and HLA in healthy donors. Notes on the study in general: Sequencing probably produced one cluster of sequence variants that were highly shared. Later analysis indicated greater clonal expansion among HLA-associated TCR beta chains than among equally common other chains.

PCR was performed using 60 Vbeta and 13 Jbeta primers. TCRdb's table, derived via immunoSEQ multiplex PCR, lists solely in-frame clones and lacks some. The table has some 130,000 clones, about 73% seen once. Sequencing input: PBMCs. This receptor was identified in a young woman in good health and CMV-seropositive.

The CDR3 spells CASSLTGFYGYTF. CDR3 coding DNA: TGTGCCAGCAGTTTAACAGGGTTTTATGGCTACACCTTC. This chain uses TRBV27 with TRBJ1-2, with TRBD1 as a possible D gene (6 bases). Trimming removed 2 bases from V and 5 bases from J, with 9 bases in between. The CDR3 loop spans 13 amino acids. Germline V gene lookup returns CDR1 MNHEY and CDR2 SMNVEV (reference sequence).